This T cell receptor beta chain appears in the sequencing data of a study of blood T cells in healthy people across ages. The study's findings and limits: Diversity was higher, and naive CD4+ cells more numerous, in long-lived donors than in aged donors.

V was clipped by 6 bases and J by 0 bases; unmatched bases: 2. Germline CDR1 SQVTM, CDR2 ANQGSEA. The CDR3 contains 13 residues. There are a few counts of this clonotype. What it binds is not known. Alongside a J-beta primer mix, a sample-barcoded 5' primer served in a second PCR lasting about 6 to 12 cycles. TCRdb recomputed calls from the 5' RACE reads with MiXCR, one row per CDR3 protein. The sample has about 760,000 distinct CDR3 sequences, around three fifths seen once. The sequenced sample consisted of blood. The clonotype was recovered from a man aged 40-49 years in good health. The chain couples TRBV29-1 to TRBJ2-7; 10 nucleotides match TRBD2. The CDR3 protein is CSVLAGSSYEQYF. The CDR3, as DNA: TGCAGCGTACTAGCGGGGAGCTCCTACGAGCAGTACTTC.